The text below deals with one TCR beta chain. Its cognate antigen is unknown. The record originates from a study of cytomegalovirus exposure and HLA in healthy donors. Whole-study findings and limits: It was reportedly the case that the classifier diagnosed cytomegalovirus status with high specificity and sensitivity.

Each of the donors was a healthy bone marrow donor. The V and J ends lost 1 base and 1 base respectively, with 13 bases between them. CDR1 SGHVS and CDR2 FNYEAQ come from the germline V gene. The CDR3 has 16 amino acids. Vbeta (60) and Jbeta (13) primers were used in the PCR. Assay: immunoSEQ multiplex PCR; the TCRdb copy retains only in-frame clones and omits some. The repertoire includes some 170,000 clones, around 74% of them detected once, and over 2.5% sits in the top ten. Sequenced material: PBMCs. The origin of this receptor is a male donor in good health and CMV-seronegative. The V and J genes are TRBV7-6 and TRBJ1-1; D may be TRBD1 (6 bases). The CDR3 here is CASSLGGGNSNTEAFF. The CDR3, as DNA: TGTGCCAGCAGCTTAGGCGGGGGCAACTCGAACACTGAAGCTTTCTTT.